This T cell receptor (beta chain) appears in the sequencing data of a study of prognosis after radiotherapy for stage I lung cancer. Overall study context: Recruitment took place in Nanjing, China, where patients with stage I non-small cell lung cancer were enrolled between early 2018 and January 2019.

Starting from genomic DNA, TCR beta CDR3 was amplified through two-round multiplex PCR. First-round PCR employed TRBV- and TRBJ-specific primers for each gene. TCRdb passed the multiplex PCR reads through MiXCR, listing each CDR3 protein once. The profile shows tens of thousands of distinct CDR3 sequences, approximately 44% of them singletons. The material was PBMCs, obtained before or after stereotactic body radiation therapy (not recorded which). This sequence originates from a donor over 45 with non-small cell lung cancer.

CDR3 protein: CASSSRTGYEAFF. Here the CDR3 DNA reads TGTGCCAGCAGCTCACGGACAGGGTATGAAGCTTTCTTT. V usage is TRBV11-3 and J usage is TRBJ1-1, with TRBD1 identical over 8 bases. Per the germline V gene, CDR1 is SGHNT and CDR2 is YENEEA. The CDR3 covers 13 residues. J lost 7 bases, V lost 4 bases, and 5 bases had no gene match.